These 30 T cell receptor beta chains were all obtained from the same sample, sequenced in a study of long-term antiretroviral therapy in people with HIV. immunoSEQ v3.0 was run at survey level. Only in-frame clones appear in the TCRdb table, and some are missing; sequencing was by immunoSEQ multiplex PCR. Among over 35,000 clones listed, 80% to 90% were seen once. The material was unsorted PBMCs, obtained just before starting antiretroviral therapy. All receptors derive from a woman younger than 30 with HIV.

The genes are TRBV28 and TRBJ2-1, with 7 bases matching TRBD2. Germline CDR1 reads MDHEN; CDR2 reads SYDVKM. V dropped 3 bases and J dropped 1; count of bases not matched to a gene: 15. There are 19 residues in the CDR3. CDR3 bases: TGTGCCAGCAGTTTCACCTACTCGAGCGGGAACGGTTCCTACAATGAGCAGTTCTTC. Protein: CASSFTYSSGNGSYNEQFF.

J is TRBJ2-1 and V is TRBV29-1; no clear D. This CDR3 region has 12 residues. Germline loops: CDR1 SQVTM, CDR2 ANQGSEA. The V end lost 1 base, the J end lost 8 bases, and 9 bases lay between the germline ends. The CDR3 nucleotides read TGCAGCGTTGAAGGCCACACCTATGAGCAGTTCTTC. As protein: CSVEGHTYEQFF.

The chain employs TRBV18 and TRBJ1-2; maybe TRBD1 (6 bases). Germline assignment: CDR1 KGHSH and CDR2 LQKENI. CDR3 length: 17 residues. Trimming cost V 6 bases and J 4 bases, with 24 bases left between them. The CDR3 is CASSRDEQGKKGYGYTF. As DNA, the CDR3 is TGTGCCAGCTCGCGAGATGAGCAGGGGAAAAAGGGCTATGGCTACACCTTC.

The rearrangement links TRBV6-5 to TRBJ2-2; D gene ambiguous. Germline V lookup: CDR1 MNHEY, CDR2 SVGAGI. V lost 2 bases to trimming and J lost 7 bases, with 11 bases between them. The CDR3 spans 14 residues. The CDR3 DNA reads TGTGCCAGCAGTTACGGGCTCACCCACGGGGAGCTGTTTTTT. Translated, it gives CASSYGLTHGELFF.

This clone was seen a handful of times. The chain is built from TRBV4-2 and TRBJ2-6; D is undetermined. CDR3 length equals 17 residues. Germline V gene lookup returns CDR1 LGHNA and CDR2 YNFKEQ. V was clipped by 0 bases and J by 0 bases, with 9 bases between them. The CDR3, as DNA: TGTGCCAGCAGCCAAGACGGCGGCTCCTCTGGGGCCAACGTCCTGACTTTC. It specifies CASSQDGGSSGANVLTF.

V gene TRBV9 combines with J gene TRBJ2-7; the D call may be TRBD1 or TRBD2 (5 bases each). V was pared by 4 bases and J by 6 bases, with 20 bases between. The CDR3 contains 15 residues. Looked up from germline, CDR1 is SGDLS and CDR2 is YYNGEE. The CDR3 nucleotides are TGTGCCAGCAGCTCCGGGACGGTCACTCCTAGCGAGCAGTACTTC. Encoded protein: CASSSGTVTPSEQYF.

This chain links TRBV27 with TRBJ2-2, with unresolved D. Germline CDR1 is MNHEY and CDR2 is SMNVEV (reference sequence). V lost 6 bases, J lost 0 bases, and 17 bases lay in between. CDR3 size: 17 residues. The CDR3 is CASSFLGGNANTGELFF. The CDR3 DNA follows: TGTGCCAGCAGCTTCCTCGGTGGGAACGCGAACACCGGGGAGCTGTTTTTT.

The chain carries TRBV27 and TRBJ2-7, with a weak D call TRBD1 (6 bases). V lost 5 bases and J 2 bases, leaving 13 bases between the germline ends. The germline V gene has CDR1 MNHEY and CDR2 SMNVEV (reference sequence). The CDR3 is 14 amino acids. CDR3 in DNA: TGTGCCAGCAGTCCAGAACAGGGTACCTACGAGCAGTACTTC. Protein sequence: CASSPEQGTYEQYF.

The chain has TRBV4-1 and TRBJ2-1; D is undetermined. Germline CDR1 and CDR2: MGHRA and YSYEKL. V gave up 0 bases and J gave up 0 bases, with 9 bases separating them. The CDR3 has 16 amino acids. This CDR3 is CASSQDVSSSYNEQFF. The CDR3 DNA sequence: TGCGCCAGCAGCCAAGATGTGAGCAGCTCCTACAATGAGCAGTTCTTC.

This clone was counted between two and nine times. V is TRBV5-1 and J is TRBJ2-7; perhaps TRBD2 as D (6 bases). Germline V CDR1 and CDR2: SGHRS, YFSETQ. V shed 0 bases and J shed 4 bases, with 11 bases lying between them. This CDR3 comprises 14 residues. CDR3 DNA sequence: TGCGCCAGCAGCTTGGTGTTCGGGGGATACGAGCAGTACTTC. Translating gives CASSLVFGGYEQYF.

This clone has just a few counts. This chain connects TRBV19 to TRBJ2-1; TRBD1 aligns across 7 bases. The trim removed 5 bases at V and 4 bases at J, leaving 8 bases unmatched. Germline V gene sequence: CDR1 LNHDA, CDR2 SQIVND (reference sequence). The CDR3 covers 15 residues. The CDR3 protein is CASSFRDSLYNEQFF. The DNA of the CDR3 is TGTGCCAGTAGTTTCCGGGACAGTCTTTACAATGAGCAGTTCTTC. Using reference TRBV19 and TRBJ2-1 for the parts outside the CDR3, the full variable domain is DGGITQSPKYLFRKEGQNVTLSCEQNLNHDAMYWYRQDPGQGLRLIYYSQIVNDFQKGDIAEGYSVSREKKESFPLTVTSAQKNPTAFYLCASSFRDSLYNEQFFGPGTRLTVL.

The V and J genes are TRBV7-2 and TRBJ2-7; 12 bases are a match to TRBD2. V lost 4 bases to trimming and J lost 4 bases; unmatched junction nucleotides: 8. CDR1 SGHTA and CDR2 FQGNSA come from the germline V gene. The CDR3 covers 16 residues. For the CDR3, the DNA is TGTGCCAGCAGCTCGTCACTAGCGGGAGGCACGTACGAGCAGTACTTC. It translates to CASSSSLAGGTYEQYF.

The chain employs TRBV4-2 and TRBJ2-2, with D possibly being TRBD2 (6 bases). Germline V gives CDR1 LGHNA, CDR2 YNFKEQ. CDR3 length: 14 amino acids. V lost 0 bases and J 7 bases, leaving 9 bases between the germline ends. CDR3 in amino acids: CASSQDKGGGELFF. The CDR3, as DNA: TGTGCCAGCAGCCAAGATAAGGGAGGCGGGGAGCTGTTTTTT.

The genes are TRBV25-1 and TRBJ2-3; TRBD2 agrees at 8 bases. J was trimmed by 2 bases and V by 3 bases; bases with no gene match: 7. Germline-derived CDR1 and CDR2 are MGHDK and SYGVNS. The CDR3 runs 16 residues. The CDR3, as DNA: TGTGCCAGCAGTGATCTTAGCGGGGTCTACACAGATACGCAGTATTTT. It codes for CASSDLSGVYTDTQYF.

A single count supports this clone. The V call is TRBV6-1, the J call TRBJ1-1; D not resolved. Germline CDR1 MNHNS, CDR2 SASEGT. The CDR3 totals 12 residues. V lost 2 bases and J 3 bases, leaving 4 bases between the germline ends. The CDR3 region is CASSESDTEAFF. CDR3 DNA sequence: TGTGCCAGCAGTGAAAGCGACACTGAAGCTTTCTTT.

The chain combines TRBV10-2 with TRBJ1-2; D call uncertain. The CDR3 loop spans 13 amino acids. Deletions cut 4 bases from V and 8 bases from J, with 14 bases between. Germline CDR1 reads WSHSY; CDR2 reads SAAADI. The CDR3 region has the DNA TGCGCCAGCAGTGGATCGGCTCTCGGGGGCTACACCTTC. Translating it yields CASSGSALGGYTF.

The chain couples TRBV21-1 to TRBJ2-7; the table's TRBD1 call for D was not verified on the DNA. TRBV21-1 is noted as a pseudogene. The CDR3 is made up of 15 amino acids. This chain's CDR3 is CASSNVLPVSYEQYF. CDR3 sequence (DNA): TGTGCCAGCAGCAACGTCCTTCCAGTTTCCTACGAGCAGTACTTC.

The chain joins TRBV7-2 to TRBJ2-7; TRBD1 aligns across 9 bases. The junction had 12 bases not matched to a gene; V was cut back by 5 bases and J by 13 bases. The CDR3 loop spans 13 amino acids. CDR1 is SGHTA, CDR2 FQGNSA, per germline. The DNA for the CDR3 is TGTGCCAGCAGCCCGAGTGCCGAACAGGGGGCATACTTC. Its protein product is CASSPSAEQGAYF.

This chain joins TRBV7-2 and TRBJ2-7; D unresolved. Germline V CDR1 and CDR2: SGHTA, FQGNSA. Trimming removed 1 base from V and 2 bases from J, with 9 bases in between. This CDR3 has 14 residues. CDR3 nucleotides: TGTGCCAGCAGCTTAGAAGCCCTTGCCTACGAGCAGTACTTC. The encoded protein is CASSLEALAYEQYF. Looking up the rest from reference TRBV7-2 and TRBJ2-7 gives the full variable domain: GAGVSQSPSNKVTEKGKDVELRCDPISGHTALYWYRQSLGQGLEFLIYFQGNSAPDKSGLPSDRFSAERTGGSVSTLTIQRTQQEDSAVYLCASSLEALAYEQYFGPGTRLTVT.

The chain links TRBV2 to TRBJ1-1; D uncertain. V was shortened by 7 bases and J by 0 bases, with 9 bases between the two germline ends. The CDR3 length is 13 residues. Germline V gives CDR1 SNHLY, CDR2 FYNNEI. The CDR3 loop is CASTAMMNTEAFF. DNA of the CDR3: TGTGCCAGCACAGCTATGATGAACACTGAAGCTTTCTTT.

J is TRBJ2-3 and V is TRBV5-1; D ambiguous. The CDR3 extends over 14 amino acids. The V gene's germline CDR1 is SGHRS and CDR2 YFSETQ. With 0 bases removed from V and 6 bases from J, the gap between germline ends came to 11 bases. CDR3 amino acids: CASSLELERDTQYF. CDR3 coding DNA: TGCGCCAGCAGCTTGGAATTAGAAAGGGATACGCAGTATTTT.

The V and J genes are TRBV5-1 and TRBJ1-1, with TRBD1 as a possible D gene (6 bases). Trimming removed 0 bases at V and 1 base at J, with 19 bases between. Germline loops: CDR1 SGHRS, CDR2 YFSETQ. The CDR3 spans 18 residues. CDR3 coding DNA: TGCGCCAGCAGCTTGGATGGGGACATCCCGAACACGAACACTGAAGCTTTCTTT. Translation gives CASSLDGDIPNTNTEAFF.

This sequence joins TRBV9 and TRBJ1-4, with 9 bases that match TRBD1. This CDR3 is 15 amino acids long. V trimming: 4 bases; J trimming: 2 bases; junction bases outside the gene matches: 3. CDR1 is SGDLS and CDR2 is YYNGEE in the germline V gene. The chain's CDR3 is CASSPQGATNEKLFF. CDR3 nucleotide sequence: TGTGCCAGCAGCCCACAGGGGGCCACTAATGAAAAACTGTTTTTT. Using reference TRBV9 and TRBJ1-4 for the parts outside the CDR3, the full variable domain is DSGVTQTPKHLITATGQRVTLRCSPRSGDLSVYWYQQSLDQGLQFLIQYYNGEERAKGNILERFSAQQFPDLHSELNLSSLELGDSALYFCASSPQGATNEKLFFGSGTQLSVL.

The V gene is TRBV21-1, the J gene TRBJ2-7; the D call of TRBD2 is as the table states it, not checked on the DNA. TRBV21-1 is a recognized pseudogene. The CDR3 is made up of 12 amino acids. CDR3 nucleotides: TGTGCCAGCAGCAAAAGGGAGGACGAGCAGTACTTC. This translates into CASSKREDEQYF.

The chain links TRBV7-2 to TRBJ2-1; tentatively, D is TRBD2 (5 bases). Trimming cost V 0 bases and J 3 bases, with 9 bases left between them. Germline CDR1 is SGHTA and CDR2 is FQGNSA. This CDR3 comprises 15 residues. The CDR3 coding sequence is TGTGCCAGCAGCTTAGCCCCCGGGATCTACAATGAGCAGTTCTTC. Translating gives CASSLAPGIYNEQFF.

The chain is built from TRBV28 and TRBJ1-1; D is unresolved. CDR3 length: 13 amino acids. Trimming pared 8 bases from V and 1 base from J, leaving 11 bases between. Looked up from germline, CDR1 is MDHEN and CDR2 is SYDVKM. Here the CDR3 DNA reads TGTGCCAGCGGGAGACTTACGAACACTGAAGCTTTCTTT. This gives the protein CASGRLTNTEAFF.

This chain uses TRBV6-1 with TRBJ1-2; TRBD1 aligns across 9 bases. The CDR3 has 15 amino acids. Germline-derived CDR1 and CDR2 are MNHNS and SASEGT. V gave up 3 bases and J gave up 4 bases; unmatched junction bases: 6. In DNA, the CDR3 is TGTGCCAGCAGTGAGGGACAGGGCCCCTTCTATGGCTACACCTTC. Translation gives CASSEGQGPFYGYTF.

V usage is TRBV11-1 and J usage is TRBJ2-5; no reliable D call. This CDR3 has 11 residues. Germline V gene sequence: CDR1 SGHAT, CDR2 FQDESV (reference sequence). V lost 2 bases and J lost 5, with 3 bases in between. In nucleotides, the CDR3 is TGTGCCAGCAGCTTAAGTGAGACCCAGTACTTC. Its protein is CASSLSETQYF. The whole variable domain, remainder taken from reference TRBV11-1 and TRBJ2-5, is EAEVAQSPRYKITEKSQAVAFWCDPISGHATLYWYRQILGQGPELLVQFQDESVVDDSQLPKDRFSAERLKGVDSTLKIQPAELGDSAMYLCASSLSETQYFGPGTRLLVL.

This clone was observed a handful of times. The chain uses TRBV10-1 and TRBJ1-3; D not certain. Trimming removed 0 bases from V and 0 bases from J, with 6 bases in between. The CDR3 extends over 15 amino acids. The V gene's germline CDR1 is WNHNN and CDR2 SYGVQD (reference sequence). The CDR3 region is CASSESSSSGNTIYF. The CDR3 DNA reads TGCGCCAGCAGTGAGTCTAGCAGCTCTGGAAACACCATATATTTT.

In this sample, this clone turned up once. The V gene is TRBV28, the J gene TRBJ2-7, with D tentatively TRBD1 (5 bases). This CDR3 has 12 residues. Trimming left V 5 bases short and J 5 bases short, with 10 bases between. CDR1 MDHEN and CDR2 SYDVKM come from the germline V gene. CDR3 region: CASSPPDNEQYF. CDR3 in DNA: TGTGCCAGCAGTCCGCCGGACAACGAGCAGTACTTC.